Sequencing of this TCR beta chain was carried out in a study of T-cell reconstitution after alpha-beta-depleted transplantation in children (dated by TCRdb to about 2016). For the study in its entirety: Using TCR repertoire profiling, the study quantitatively followed how T-cell immune reconstitution unfolded in children after TCRalphabeta/CD19-depleted allogeneic hematopoietic cell transplantation.

Library method: PCR. The sequencing machine was an Illumina HiSeq 2500. To normalize quantification of the TCRbeta repertoire, the TCR libraries were built with molecular barcoding that relied on unique molecular identifiers. TCRdb reworked the public reads: Q25 trimming with fastp, MiXCR clone assembly, productive beta chains retained. CDR3 protein sequences are deduplicated, and each keeps its most common genes and DNA. This sample comprises under 850,000 distinct CDR3 sequences, under 15% of them detected only once. About 0.77% of the sample rests with the top ten. Inclusive of the bounding cysteine and phenylalanine, the CDR3 is 15 residues long. The entry retains the CDR3 DNA only, 45 bases that are in frame from base 1. V loses 3 bases of germline sequence and J loses 1 base, and the interval between the two ends is 9 bases. CDR1 and CDR2 were assigned from the germline V gene (reference sequence) as LNHDA and SQIVND.

In light of the paper, this sample's treatment or condition label describes: allogeneic hematopoietic cell transplantation with graft depleted of TCRalphabeta T cells and CD19 B cells. The transplant recipients were children given TCRalphabeta/CD19-depleted allogeneic hematopoietic cell grafts. The paper as a whole reports these results and caveats: The frequencies of hyperexpanded clones fell over the following months, and after one year, T-cell counts and TCRbeta diversity were mostly attributed to newly produced T cells. The apparently early alphabetaT-cell count recovery about two months after transplant was reportedly dependent on only several hundred rapidly expanded clones derived from non-depleted graft cells. The high TCRbeta diversity at day 60 in some patients was ascribed to recipient T cells and intrathymic progenitors that had survived conditioning.

With regard to this clonotype: Its cognate antigen has yet to be identified. The record has no base qualities; no much larger clone is one base away.

The sequencing here drew on PBMCs, taken before TCRalphabeta/CD19-depleted stem cell transplant. This chain joins TRBV19 to TRBJ2-2; no D gene is confidently identified. This TCR derives from a girl aged 2-10 years with congenital amegakaryocytic thrombocytopenia, due to receive a stem cell transplant. The CDR3 region has the sequence CASSIGSLNTGELFF. The DNA sequence reads TGTGCCAGTAGTATTGGTAGTTTGAACACCGGGGAGCTGTTTTTT.